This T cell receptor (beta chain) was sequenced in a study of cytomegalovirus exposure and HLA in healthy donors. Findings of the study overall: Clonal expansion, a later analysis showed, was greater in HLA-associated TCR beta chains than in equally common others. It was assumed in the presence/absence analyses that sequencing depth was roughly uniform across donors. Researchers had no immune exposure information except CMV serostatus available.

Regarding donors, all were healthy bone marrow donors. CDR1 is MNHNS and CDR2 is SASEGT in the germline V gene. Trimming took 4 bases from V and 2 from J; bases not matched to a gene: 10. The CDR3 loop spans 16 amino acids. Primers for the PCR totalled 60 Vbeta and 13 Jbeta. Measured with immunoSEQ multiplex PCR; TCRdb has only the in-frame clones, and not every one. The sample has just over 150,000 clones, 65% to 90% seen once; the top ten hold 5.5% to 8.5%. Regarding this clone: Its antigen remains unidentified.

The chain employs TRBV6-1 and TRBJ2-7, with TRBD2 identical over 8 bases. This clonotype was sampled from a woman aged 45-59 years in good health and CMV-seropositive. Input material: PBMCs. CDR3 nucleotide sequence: TGTGCCAGCAGTGCAACTGGGACTAGTGCTGCCTACGAGCAGTACTTC. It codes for CASSATGTSAAYEQYF.